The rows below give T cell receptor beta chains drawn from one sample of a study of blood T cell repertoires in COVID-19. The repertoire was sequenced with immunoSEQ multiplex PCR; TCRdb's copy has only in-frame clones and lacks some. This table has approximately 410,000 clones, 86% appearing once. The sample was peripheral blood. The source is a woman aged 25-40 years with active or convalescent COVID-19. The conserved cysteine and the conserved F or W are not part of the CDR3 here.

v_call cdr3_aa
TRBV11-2 ASSHGLPYEQY
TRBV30 AGSEGAGEKLF
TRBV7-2 ASSSDWGNQPQH
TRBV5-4 ASSLSLGSNEKLF
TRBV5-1 ASSLVSGGNYGYT
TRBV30 AWSGRLYGYT
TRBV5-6 ASSLGQVVHQPQH
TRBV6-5 ASSLAGGPGNEQF
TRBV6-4 ASSEGENTEAF
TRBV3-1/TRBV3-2 ASSQNYRERAEAF
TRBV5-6 ASSSGGFFAGELF
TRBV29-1 SVERQDYYGYT
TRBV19 ASSIVGGPYEQY
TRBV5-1 ASSIDGQGNQPQH
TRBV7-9 ASSLSGKDGYT
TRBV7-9 ASSQRQGNTEAF
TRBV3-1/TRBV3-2 ASSRPVVGGQETQY
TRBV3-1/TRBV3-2 ASSQEGAPDTQY
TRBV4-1 ASSQEPGLAGGRSDTQY
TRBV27 ASSHYLGQGGNTEAF
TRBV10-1 ASSESRDYVQF